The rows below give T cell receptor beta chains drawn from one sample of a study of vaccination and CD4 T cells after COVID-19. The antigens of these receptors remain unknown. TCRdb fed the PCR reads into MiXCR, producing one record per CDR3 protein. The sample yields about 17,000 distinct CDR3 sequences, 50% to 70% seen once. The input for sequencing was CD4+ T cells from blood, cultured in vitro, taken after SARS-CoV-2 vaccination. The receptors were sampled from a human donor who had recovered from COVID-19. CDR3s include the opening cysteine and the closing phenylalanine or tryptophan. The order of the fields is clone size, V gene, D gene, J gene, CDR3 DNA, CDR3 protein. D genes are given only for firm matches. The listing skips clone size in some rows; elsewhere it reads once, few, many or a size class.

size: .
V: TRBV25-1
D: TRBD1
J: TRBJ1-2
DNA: TGTGCCAGCAGTTTCGGACAGGGGGGCTACACCTTC
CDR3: CASSFGQGGYTF

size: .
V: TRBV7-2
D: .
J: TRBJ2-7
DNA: TGTGCCAGCAGCTTCGGCGGGACCTACGAGCAGTACTTC
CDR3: CASSFGGTYEQYF

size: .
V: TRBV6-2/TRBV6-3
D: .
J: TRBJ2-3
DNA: TGTGCCAGCAGTTACGGTGGAGTGACGAGCACAGATACGCAGTATTTT
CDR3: CASSYGGVTSTDTQYF

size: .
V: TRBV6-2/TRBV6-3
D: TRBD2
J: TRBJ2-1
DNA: TGTGCCAGCAGTTACTCGATCCGGGAGGGCCGTGCGAGGTCCAATGAGCAGTTCTTC
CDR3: CASSYSIREGRARSNEQFF

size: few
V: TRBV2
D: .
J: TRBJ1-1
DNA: TGTGCCAGCAGATACTTGAACACTGAAGCTTTCTTT
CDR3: CASRYLNTEAFF

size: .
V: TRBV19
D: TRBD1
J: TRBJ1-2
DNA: TGTGCCAGTAGCCCTAGGACAGGGCCGGGAAACTATGGCTACACCTTC
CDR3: CASSPRTGPGNYGYTF

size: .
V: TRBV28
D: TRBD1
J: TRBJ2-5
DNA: TGTGCCAGCAGTTTGACAGGGAACCAAGAGACCCAGTACTTC
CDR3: CASSLTGNQETQYF

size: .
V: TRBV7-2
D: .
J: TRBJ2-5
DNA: TGTGCCAGCAGCACCCGACACAACGGGGAGACCCAGTACTTC
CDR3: CASSTRHNGETQYF

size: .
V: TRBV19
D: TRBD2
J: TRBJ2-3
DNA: TGTGCCAGCGCTACCGGGACTAGCGGCACAGATACGCAGTATTTT
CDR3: CASATGTSGTDTQYF

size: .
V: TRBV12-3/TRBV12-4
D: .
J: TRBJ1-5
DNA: TGTGCCAGCAGTTTTAACAGGGATAGCAATCAGCCCCAGCATTTT
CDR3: CASSFNRDSNQPQHF

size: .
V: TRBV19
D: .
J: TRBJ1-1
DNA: TGTGCCAGTAGTGGCTTTGGGCAGGCAAAGATTGAAGCTTTCTTT
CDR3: CASSGFGQAKIEAFF

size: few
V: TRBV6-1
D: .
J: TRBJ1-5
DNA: TGTGCCAGTAGACAGGAAACTAGCAATCAGCCCCAGCATTTT
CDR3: CASRQETSNQPQHF

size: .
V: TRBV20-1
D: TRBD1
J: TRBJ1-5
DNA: TGCAGTGCTAGAAAACCGCCGGGACAGGCTAATCAGCCCCAGCATTTT
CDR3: CSARKPPGQANQPQHF

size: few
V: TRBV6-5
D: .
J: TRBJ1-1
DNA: TGTGCCAGCAGTTACTCGAGGTTGAACACTGAAGCTTTCTTT
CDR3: CASSYSRLNTEAFF

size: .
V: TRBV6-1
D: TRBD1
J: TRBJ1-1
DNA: TGTGCCAGCAGTGTAGACAGGGGGTCTGAAGCTTTCTTT
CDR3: CASSVDRGSEAFF

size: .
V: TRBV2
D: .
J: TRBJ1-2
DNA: TGTGCCAGCAGTGAAGCGATAGGGAGCTACACCTTC
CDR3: CASSEAIGSYTF

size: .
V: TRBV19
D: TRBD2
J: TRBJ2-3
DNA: TGTGCCAGTAGTAGCGGGAGAGACACAGATACGCAGTATTTT
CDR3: CASSSGRDTDTQYF

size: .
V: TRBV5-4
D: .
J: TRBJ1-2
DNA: TGTGCCAGCAGCTTGACAGGGACCTATGGCTACACCTTC
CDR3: CASSLTGTYGYTF

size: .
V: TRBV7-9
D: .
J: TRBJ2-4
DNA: TGTGCCAGCAGCTTCCTTTGGGGCCTAGCCAAAAACATTCAGTACTTC
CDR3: CASSFLWGLAKNIQYF

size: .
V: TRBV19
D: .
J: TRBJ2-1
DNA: TGTGCCAGTAGTCCACAGACTAGTTACAATGAGCAGTTCTTC
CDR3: CASSPQTSYNEQFF

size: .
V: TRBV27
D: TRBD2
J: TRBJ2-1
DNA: TGTGCCAGCAGCCCATCGCGTGGGACTAGCGGGAGCAATGAGCAGTTCTTC
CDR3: CASSPSRGTSGSNEQFF

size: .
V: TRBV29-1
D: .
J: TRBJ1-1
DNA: TGCAGCGCCACTTCGAACACTGAAGCTTTCTTT
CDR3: CSATSNTEAFF

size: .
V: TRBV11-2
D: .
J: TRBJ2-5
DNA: TGTGCCAGCAGCCGACTCTCGGGGGTCGGCGTCCTAGAGACCCAGTACTTC
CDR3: CASSRLSGVGVLETQYF

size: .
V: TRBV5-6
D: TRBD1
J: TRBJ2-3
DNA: TGTGCCAGCAGTCAGCTCGCGCGCCTCTCACAGGGGACGCAGTATTTT
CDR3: CASSQLARLSQGTQYF

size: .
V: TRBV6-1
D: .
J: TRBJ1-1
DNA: TGTGCCAGCACCCTACCCAGGGGAAGGTACACTGAAGCTTTCTTT
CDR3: CASTLPRGRYTEAFF

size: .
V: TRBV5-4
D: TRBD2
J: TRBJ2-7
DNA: TGTGCCAGCAGCTTGGAACTAGCGGGAAACGAGCAGTACTTC
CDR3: CASSLELAGNEQYF

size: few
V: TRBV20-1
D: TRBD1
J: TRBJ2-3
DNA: TGCAGTGCTAGGACAGGGGCCAAGTGGGCAGATACGCAGTATTTT
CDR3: CSARTGAKWADTQYF

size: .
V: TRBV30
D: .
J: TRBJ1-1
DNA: TGTGCCTGGAGTGCGGCAGGCCCTTTGACTGCTTTCTTT
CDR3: CAWSAAGPLTAFF

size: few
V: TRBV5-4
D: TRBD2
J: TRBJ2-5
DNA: TGTGCCAGCAGCCGGGGACTAGCGGGTTGGGAGACCCAGTACTTC
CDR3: CASSRGLAGWETQYF

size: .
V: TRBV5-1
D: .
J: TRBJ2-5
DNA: TGCGCCAGCAGCTTGTTCCCAGGAGCCCAAGAGACCCAGTACTTC
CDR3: CASSLFPGAQETQYF

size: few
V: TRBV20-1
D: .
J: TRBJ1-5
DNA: TGCAGTGCTAGTGACAGCAATCAGCCCCAGCATTTT
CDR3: CSASDSNQPQHF

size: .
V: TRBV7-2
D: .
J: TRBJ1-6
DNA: TGTGCCAGCAGCTTCAGGGGCGCGATCAATAATTCACCCCTCCACTTT
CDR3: CASSFRGAINNSPLHF

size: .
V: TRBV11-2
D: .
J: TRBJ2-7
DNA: TGTGCCAGCAGAATGGGGTCCGGACAGAATTACGAGCAGTACTTC
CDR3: CASRMGSGQNYEQYF

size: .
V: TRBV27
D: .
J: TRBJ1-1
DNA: TGTGCCCCCGGGGCAGACCCCCTTACGGACACTGAAGCTTTCTTT
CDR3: CAPGADPLTDTEAFF

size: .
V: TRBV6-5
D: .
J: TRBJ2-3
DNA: TGTGCCAGCAGTTACTCGCACTCATCTCTGACGGATACGCAGTATTTT
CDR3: CASSYSHSSLTDTQYF

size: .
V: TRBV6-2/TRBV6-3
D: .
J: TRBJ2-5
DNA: TGTGCCAGCAGTTACGGTGAGACCCAGTACTTC
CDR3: CASSYGETQYF

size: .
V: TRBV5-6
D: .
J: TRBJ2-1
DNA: TGTGCCAGCAGCTTGGGGCCGAGCTCCTACAATGAGCAGTTCTTC
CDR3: CASSLGPSSYNEQFF

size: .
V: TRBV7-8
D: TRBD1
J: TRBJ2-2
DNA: TGTGCCAGCAGCCCCGGACAGGGACTCCCCGGGGAGCTGTTTTTT
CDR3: CASSPGQGLPGELFF

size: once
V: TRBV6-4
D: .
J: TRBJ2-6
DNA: TGTGCCAGAGACCGGGACATAAACCCCTCTGGGGCCAACGTCCTGACTTTC
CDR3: CARDRDINPSGANVLTF

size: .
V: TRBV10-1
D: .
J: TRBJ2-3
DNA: TGCGCCAGCAGCGAATCCCCTGAAGATACGCAGTATTTT
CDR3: CASSESPEDTQYF

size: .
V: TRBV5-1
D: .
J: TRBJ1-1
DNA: TGCGCCAGCAGCTCTACCTTTCGGAGTACACTTTACACTGAAGCTTTCTTT
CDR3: CASSSTFRSTLYTEAFF

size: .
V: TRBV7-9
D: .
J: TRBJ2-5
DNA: TGTGCCAGCAGCTTAGCGAATGACGGAGAGACCCAGTACTTC
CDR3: CASSLANDGETQYF

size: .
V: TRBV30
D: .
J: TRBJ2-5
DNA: TGTGCCTGGAGTGTGGGGGGCATGGAGACCCAGTACTTC
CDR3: CAWSVGGMETQYF

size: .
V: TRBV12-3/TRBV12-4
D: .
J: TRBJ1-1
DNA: TGTGCCAGCAGCCCAGTTACCTCCCAGGTGAACACTGAAGCTTTCTTT
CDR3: CASSPVTSQVNTEAFF

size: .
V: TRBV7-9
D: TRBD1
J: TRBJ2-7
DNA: TGTGCCAGCAGCTTCACCGGGACAGCTTCCCCCATGAGCTCCTACGAGCAGTACTTC
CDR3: CASSFTGTASPMSSYEQYF

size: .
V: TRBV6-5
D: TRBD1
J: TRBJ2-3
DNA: TGTGCCAGCAGTTACCTGGGACAGCACACAGATACGCAGTATTTT
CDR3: CASSYLGQHTDTQYF

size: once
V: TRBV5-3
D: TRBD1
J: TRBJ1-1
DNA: TGTGCCAGCAGGCGGACAGGTGTAGACACTGAAGCTTTCTTT
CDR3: CASRRTGVDTEAFF

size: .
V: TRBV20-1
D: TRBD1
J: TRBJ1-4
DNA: TGCAGTGCTGGCAGGGGGCCCAATAATGAAAAACTGTTTTTT
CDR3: CSAGRGPNNEKLFF

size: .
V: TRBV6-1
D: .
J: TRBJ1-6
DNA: TGTGCCAGCAGTGAAAAGGGCGGGAATTCACCCCTCCACTTT
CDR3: CASSEKGGNSPLHF

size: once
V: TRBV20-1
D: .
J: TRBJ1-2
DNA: TGCAGTGCTAGAAGCCGGGGCGTGAGGGGCTACACCTTC
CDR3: CSARSRGVRGYTF

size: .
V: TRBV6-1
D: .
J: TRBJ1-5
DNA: TGTGCCAGCAGTCAAGGGCAGGGTAGCCAGCCCCAGCATTTT
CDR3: CASSQGQGSQPQHF

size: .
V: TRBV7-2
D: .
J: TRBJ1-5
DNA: TGTGCCAGCACGGCAGACAATCAGCCCCAGCATTTT
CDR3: CASTADNQPQHF

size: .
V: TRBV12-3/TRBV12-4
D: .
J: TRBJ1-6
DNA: TGTGCCAGCAGTTTTGGTCAGGGTCCATCACCCCTCCACTTT
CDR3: CASSFGQGPSPLHF

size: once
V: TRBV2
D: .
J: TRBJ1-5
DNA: TGTGCCAGCAGTTTATCCGTAGCCGTCAATCAGCCCCAGCATTTT
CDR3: CASSLSVAVNQPQHF

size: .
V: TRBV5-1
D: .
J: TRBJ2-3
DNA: TGCGCCAGCAGCCGCGGACGGACAGATACGCAGTATTTT
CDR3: CASSRGRTDTQYF